The next 11 T cell receptor beta chains were all read from a single sample in a study of T cells in localized non-small cell lung cancer. Profiled with immunoSEQ multiplex PCR; TCRdb holds only in-frame clones, not every one. Among roughly 25,000 clones listed, approximately 83% were seen once. Material: peripheral blood, obtained before any cancer treatment. The origin of the receptors is a male donor older than 55 with stage II squamous cell lung carcinoma.

The chain is built from TRBV18 and TRBJ2-7, with 10 bases that match TRBD1. J lost 5 bases, V lost 2 bases, and 15 bases had no gene match. The CDR3 totals 18 residues. The germline gives CDR1 KGHSH, CDR2 LQKENI. CDR3 sequence: CASSPNTIKWTGGNEQYF. CDR3 nucleotides: TGTGCCAGCTCACCAAATACTATTAAATGGACAGGGGGAAACGAGCAGTACTTC. The full variable domain, in which reference TRBV18 and TRBJ2-7 provide the parts outside the CDR3, is NAGVMQNPRHLVRRRGQEARLRCSPMKGHSHVYWYRQLPEEGLKFMVYLQKENIIDESGMPKERFSAEFPKEGPSILRIQQVVRGDSAAYFCASSPNTIKWTGGNEQYFGPGTRLTVT.

The rearrangement links TRBV5-3 to TRBJ1-2, with D perhaps matching TRBD1 (6 bases). TRBV5-3 carries the ORF label, with uncertain function. This CDR3 is 18 amino acids long. Trimming removed 4 bases from V and 3 bases from J, with 25 bases in between. The CDR3 loop is CARSPVPGPRGVDYGYTF. For the CDR3, the DNA is TGTGCCAGAAGCCCCGTCCCGGGACCTAGGGGGGTAGACTATGGCTACACCTTC.

The chain couples TRBV6-5 to TRBJ2-2, with a possible D match to TRBD2 (5 bases). This CDR3 contains 14 residues. V was trimmed by 8 bases and J by 4 bases, leaving 14 bases between them. CDR1 is MNHEY, CDR2 SVGAGI, per germline. The CDR3 reads CASGRGRGTGELFF. CDR3 nucleotides: TGTGCCAGCGGGCGAGGGCGTGGCACCGGGGAGCTGTTTTTT.

The chain is built from TRBV7-9 and TRBJ1-2; weak D call: TRBD1 (5 bases). The CDR3 length is 17 residues. Trimming left V 1 base short and J 3 bases short, with 18 bases between. CDR1 SEHNR and CDR2 FQNEAQ come from the germline V gene (reference sequence). The DNA of the CDR3 is TGTGCCAGCAGCTTAGGTATGGGCGGGGGTACCGACTATGGCTACACCTTC. Residues: CASSLGMGGGTDYGYTF.

The chain carries TRBV6-6 and TRBJ1-1; the D gene is possibly TRBD1 (6 bases). This CDR3 spans 13 amino acids. Trimming pared 10 bases from V and 2 bases from J, leaving 14 bases between. Germline CDR1 reads MNHNY; CDR2 reads SVGAGI (reference sequence). CDR3 coding DNA: TGTGCCACTCAGACAGGAAGAAACACTGAAGCTTTCTTT. Translated: CATQTGRNTEAFF.

J is TRBJ2-7 and V is TRBV30; TRBD2 matches at 16 bases. J was trimmed by 1 base and V by 1 base; bases with no gene match: 10. Germline assignment: CDR1 GTSNPN and CDR2 SVGIG (reference sequence). The CDR3 runs to 19 residues. For the CDR3, the DNA is TGTGCCTGGAGTGGTTTCGGGACTAGCGGGAGGGGAGGATCCTACGAGCAGTACTTC. It encodes CAWSGFGTSGRGGSYEQYF.

This chain uses TRBV19 with TRBJ2-5; 7 bases are shared with TRBD2. The germline V gene has CDR1 LNHDA and CDR2 SQIVND (reference sequence). J lost 7 bases, V lost 10 bases, and 12 bases had no gene match. The CDR3 runs to 13 residues. CDR3 sequence (DNA): TGTGCCACCGGGACTACCCTTATAGGGACCCAGTACTTC. This gives the protein CATGTTLIGTQYF.

J is TRBJ1-1 and V is TRBV25-1; 7 bases match TRBD1. Germline V gene data show CDR1 as MGHDK and CDR2 as SYGVNS. Trimming cost V 5 bases and J 10 bases; bases outside gene matches: 13. The CDR3 spans 14 residues. Written as DNA, the CDR3 is TGTGCCAGCAGTACCCGGACAGGCCAGGCGGGAGCTTTCTTT. It encodes CASSTRTGQAGAFF.

This sequence joins TRBV9 and TRBJ2-1, with 11 bases lining up with TRBD2. This CDR3 has 16 residues. Losses at the gene ends were 1 base for V and 7 bases for J; bases not matched to a gene: 7. The germline V gene encodes CDR1 SGDLS and CDR2 YYNGEE. The CDR3 loop reads CASSVRPSGRLNEQFF. Here the CDR3 DNA reads TGTGCCAGCAGCGTAAGGCCTAGCGGGAGGTTAAATGAGCAGTTCTTC.

The chain links TRBV7-9 to TRBJ1-2, with 7 bases that match TRBD1. The CDR3 totals 13 residues. V dropped 6 bases and J dropped 4; count of bases not matched to a gene: 5. Germline V gene sequence: CDR1 SEHNR, CDR2 FQNEAQ (reference sequence). CDR3 amino acids: CASSWDSGYGYTF. CDR3 DNA sequence: TGTGCCAGCAGTTGGGACAGCGGCTATGGCTACACCTTC.

This chain connects TRBV10-3 to TRBJ2-1, with 10 bases lining up with TRBD2. Trimming removed 5 bases from V and 4 bases from J; junction bases left unmatched: 8. This CDR3 is built from 16 residues. Germline CDR1 is ENHRY and CDR2 is SYGVKD. The CDR3 reads CAISLAGGTSYNEQFF. The CDR3 DNA is TGTGCCATCAGTTTAGCGGGAGGAACGTCTTACAATGAGCAGTTCTTC.